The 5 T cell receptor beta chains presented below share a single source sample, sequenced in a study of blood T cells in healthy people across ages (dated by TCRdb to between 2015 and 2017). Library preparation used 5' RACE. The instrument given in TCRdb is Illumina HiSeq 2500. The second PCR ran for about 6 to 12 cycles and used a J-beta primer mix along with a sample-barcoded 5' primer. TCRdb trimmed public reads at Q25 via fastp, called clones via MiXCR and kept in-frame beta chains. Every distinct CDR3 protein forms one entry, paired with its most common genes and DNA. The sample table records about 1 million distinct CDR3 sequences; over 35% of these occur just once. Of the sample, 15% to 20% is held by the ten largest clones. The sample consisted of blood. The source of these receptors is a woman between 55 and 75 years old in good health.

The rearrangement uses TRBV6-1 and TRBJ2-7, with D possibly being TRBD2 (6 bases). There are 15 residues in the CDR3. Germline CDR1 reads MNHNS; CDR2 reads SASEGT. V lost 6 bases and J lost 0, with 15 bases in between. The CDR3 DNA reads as TGTGCCAGCAGAATTAGCGGAACACCCTCCTACGAGCAGTACTTC. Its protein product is CASRISGTPSYEQYF.

The CDR3 coding sequence is TGTGCCAGCACCCTCTCAGGGGGGTTTTCCTACGAGCAGTACTTC. This translates into CASTLSGGFSYEQYF. This chain uses TRBV11-2 with TRBJ2-7, with D possibly matching TRBD1 (7 bases). Germline CDR1 is SGHAT and CDR2 is FQNNGV. CDR3 length equals 15 residues. Trimming took 7 bases from V and 1 from J, leaving 17 bases between them. The entire variable domain, with the rest obtained from reference TRBV11-2 and TRBJ2-7, is as follows: EAGVAQSPRYKIIEKRQSVAFWCNPISGHATLYWYQQILGQGPKLLIQFQNNGVVDDSQLPKDRFSAERLKGVDSTLKIQPAKLEDSAVYLCASTLSGGFSYEQYFGPGTRLTVT.

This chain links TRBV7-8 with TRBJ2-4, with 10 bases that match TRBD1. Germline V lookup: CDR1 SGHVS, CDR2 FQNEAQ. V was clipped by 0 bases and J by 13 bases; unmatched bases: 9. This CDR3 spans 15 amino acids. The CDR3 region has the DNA TGTGCCAGCAGCTTAGCCGGACAGGGGGTGGTAGAGCAGTACTTC. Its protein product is CASSLAGQGVVEQYF.

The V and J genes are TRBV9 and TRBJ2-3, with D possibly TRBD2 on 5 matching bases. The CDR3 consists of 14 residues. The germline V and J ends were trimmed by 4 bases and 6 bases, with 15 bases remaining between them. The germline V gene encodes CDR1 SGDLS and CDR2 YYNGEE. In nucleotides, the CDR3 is TGTGCCAGCAGCCCTCGGACCACGGGGGATACGCAGTATTTT. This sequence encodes CASSPRTTGDTQYF.

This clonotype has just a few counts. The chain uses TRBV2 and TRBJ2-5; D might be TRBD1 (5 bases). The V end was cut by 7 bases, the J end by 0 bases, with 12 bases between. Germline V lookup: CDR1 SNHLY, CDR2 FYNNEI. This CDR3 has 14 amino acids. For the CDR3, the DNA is TGTGCCAGCAAGGGCAGACAGTACCAAGAGACCCAGTACTTC. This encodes CASKGRQYQETQYF.